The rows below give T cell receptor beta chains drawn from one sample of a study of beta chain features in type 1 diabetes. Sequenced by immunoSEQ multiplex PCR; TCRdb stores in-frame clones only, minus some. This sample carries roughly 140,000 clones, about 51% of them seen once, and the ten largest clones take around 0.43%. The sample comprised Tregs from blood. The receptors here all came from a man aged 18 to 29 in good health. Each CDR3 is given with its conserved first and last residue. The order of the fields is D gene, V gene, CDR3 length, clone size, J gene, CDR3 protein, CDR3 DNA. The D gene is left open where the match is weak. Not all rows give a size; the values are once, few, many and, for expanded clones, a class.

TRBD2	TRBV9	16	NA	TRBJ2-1	CASSVDGRGSYNEQFF	TGTGCCAGCAGCGTAGACGGGAGGGGGTCCTACAATGAGCAGTTCTTC
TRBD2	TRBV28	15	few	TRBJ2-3	CASGTTSGATDTQYF	TGTGCCAGCGGCACGACTAGCGGGGCCACAGATACGCAGTATTTT
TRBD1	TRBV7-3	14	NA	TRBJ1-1	CASSTNRGDTEAFF	TGTGCCAGCAGCACCAACAGGGGGGACACTGAAGCTTTCTTT
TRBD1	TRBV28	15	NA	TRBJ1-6	CASSFSGQGASPLHF	TGTGCCAGCAGTTTTTCGGGACAGGGGGCATCACCCCTCCACTTT
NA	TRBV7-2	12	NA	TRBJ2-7	CASSRPGGEQYF	TGTGCCAGCAGCCGCCCAGGTGGTGAGCAGTACTTC
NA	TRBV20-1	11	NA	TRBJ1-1	CSVSTGYEAFF	TGCAGTGTCTCGACAGGCTATGAAGCTTTCTTT
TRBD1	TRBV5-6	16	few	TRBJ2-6	CASRTIQGLGANVLTF	TGTGCCAGCAGAACAATACAGGGGCTAGGGGCCAACGTCCTGACTTTC
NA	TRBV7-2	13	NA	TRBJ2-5	CASSLSKALEQYF	TGTGCCAGCAGCTTATCAAAAGCGCTAGAGCAGTACTTC
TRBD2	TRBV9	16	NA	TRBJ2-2	CASSVGLALHTGELFF	TGTGCCAGCAGCGTAGGACTAGCGTTACACACCGGGGAGCTGTTTTTT
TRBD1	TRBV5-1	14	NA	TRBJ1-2	CASSLGQAPYGYTF	TGCGCCAGCAGCCTGGGACAGGCCCCTTATGGCTACACCTTC
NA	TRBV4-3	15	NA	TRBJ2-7	CASSQDPEFSYEQYF	TGCGCCAGCAGCCAAGATCCCGAATTTAGCTACGAGCAGTACTTC
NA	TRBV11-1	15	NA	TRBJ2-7	CASSLGQEAIYEQYF	TGTGCCAGCAGCTTAGGACAGGAGGCCATCTACGAGCAGTACTTC
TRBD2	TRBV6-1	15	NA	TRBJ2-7	CASSGTSGGSYEQYF	TGTGCCAGCAGTGGGACTAGCGGGGGCTCCTACGAGCAGTACTTC
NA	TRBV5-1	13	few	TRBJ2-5	CASSLAGGETQYF	TGCGCCAGCAGCTTGGCCGGAGGAGAGACCCAGTACTTC
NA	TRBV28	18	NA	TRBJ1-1	CASSSIVYRQFVNTEAFF	TGTGCCAGCAGTTCAATCGTATACAGGCAGTTTGTGAACACTGAAGCTTTCTTT
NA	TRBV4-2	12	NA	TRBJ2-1	CASSHSGNEQFF	TGTGCCAGCAGCCATAGCGGAAATGAGCAGTTCTTC
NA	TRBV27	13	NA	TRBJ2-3	CASSSFSTDTQYF	TGTGCCAGCAGTTCCTTTAGCACAGATACGCAGTATTTT
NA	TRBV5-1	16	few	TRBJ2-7	CASSYGQGGELYEQYF	TGCGCCAGCAGCTACGGACAGGGAGGGGAACTCTACGAGCAGTACTTC
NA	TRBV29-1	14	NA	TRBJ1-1	CSVARYRVDTEAFF	TGCAGCGTCGCAAGGTACAGGGTGGACACTGAAGCTTTCTTT
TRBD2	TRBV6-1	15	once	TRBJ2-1	CASSEWGGVEGEQFF	TGTGCCAGCAGTGAATGGGGGGGGGTCGAGGGTGAGCAGTTCTTC
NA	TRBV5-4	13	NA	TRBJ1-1	CASSPGVNTEAFF	TGTGCCAGCAGCCCGGGTGTGAACACTGAAGCTTTCTTT
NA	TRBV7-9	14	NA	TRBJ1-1	CASSLVTENTEAFF	TGTGCCAGCAGCTTAGTTACAGAGAACACTGAAGCTTTCTTT
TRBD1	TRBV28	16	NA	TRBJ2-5	CASRLLDRGLGETQYF	TGTGCCAGCAGATTACTGGACAGGGGCCTAGGGGAGACCCAGTACTTC
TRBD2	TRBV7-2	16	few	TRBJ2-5	CASSPRTSGMGETQYF	TGTGCCAGCAGCCCGCGGACTAGCGGGATGGGAGAGACCCAGTACTTC